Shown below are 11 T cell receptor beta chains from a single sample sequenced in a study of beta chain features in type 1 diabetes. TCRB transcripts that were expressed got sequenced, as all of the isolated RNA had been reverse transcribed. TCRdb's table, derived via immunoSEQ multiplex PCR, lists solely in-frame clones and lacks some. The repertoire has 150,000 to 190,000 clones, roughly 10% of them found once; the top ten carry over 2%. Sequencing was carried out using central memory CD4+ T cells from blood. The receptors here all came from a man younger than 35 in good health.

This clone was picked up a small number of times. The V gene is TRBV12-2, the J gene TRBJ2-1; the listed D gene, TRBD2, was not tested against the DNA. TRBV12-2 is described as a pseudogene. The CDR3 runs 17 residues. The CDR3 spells CASRLARRDPGGDEQFF. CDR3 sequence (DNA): TGTGCAAGTCGCTTAGCACGGAGGGACCCGGGTGGGGATGAGCAGTTCTTC.

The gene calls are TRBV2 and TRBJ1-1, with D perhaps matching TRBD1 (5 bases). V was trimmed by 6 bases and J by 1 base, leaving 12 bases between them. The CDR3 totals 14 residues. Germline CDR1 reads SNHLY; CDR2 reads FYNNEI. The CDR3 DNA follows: TGTGCCAGCAGAGTGGAGACAGCGAACACTGAAGCTTTCTTT. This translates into CASRVETANTEAFF.

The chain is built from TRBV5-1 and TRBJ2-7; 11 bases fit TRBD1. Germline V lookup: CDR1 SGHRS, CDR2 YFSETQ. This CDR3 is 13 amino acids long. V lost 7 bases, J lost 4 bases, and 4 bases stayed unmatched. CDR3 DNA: TGCGCCAGCGGGACAGGGGGTGCGTACGAGCAGTACTTC. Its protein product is CASGTGGAYEQYF.

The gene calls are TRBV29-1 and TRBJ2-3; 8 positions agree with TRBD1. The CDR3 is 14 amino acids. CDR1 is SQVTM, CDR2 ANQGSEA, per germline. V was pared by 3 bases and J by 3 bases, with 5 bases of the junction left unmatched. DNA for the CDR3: TGCAGCGTTGAGCAGGGGGCAGCGACAGATACGCAGTATTTT. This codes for CSVEQGAATDTQYF.

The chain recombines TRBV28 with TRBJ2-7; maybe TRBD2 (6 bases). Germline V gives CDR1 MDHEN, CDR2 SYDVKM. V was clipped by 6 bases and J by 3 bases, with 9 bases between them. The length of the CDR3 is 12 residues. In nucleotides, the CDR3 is TGTGCCAGCAGGGGAGGAGACTACGAGCAGTACTTC. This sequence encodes CASRGGDYEQYF.

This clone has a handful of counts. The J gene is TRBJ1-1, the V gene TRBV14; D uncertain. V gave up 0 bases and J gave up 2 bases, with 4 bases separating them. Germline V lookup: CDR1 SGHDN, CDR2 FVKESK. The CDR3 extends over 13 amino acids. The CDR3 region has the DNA TGTGCCAGCAGCCAAGATTATAACACTGAAGCTTTCTTT. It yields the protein CASSQDYNTEAFF.

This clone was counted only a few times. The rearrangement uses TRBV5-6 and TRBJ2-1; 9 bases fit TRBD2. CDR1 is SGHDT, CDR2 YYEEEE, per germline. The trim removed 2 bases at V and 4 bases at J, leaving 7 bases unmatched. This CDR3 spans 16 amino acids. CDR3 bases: TGTGCCAGCAGCTTCCGCGGGACTAGCTCTTACAATGAGCAGTTCTTC. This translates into CASSFRGTSSYNEQFF.

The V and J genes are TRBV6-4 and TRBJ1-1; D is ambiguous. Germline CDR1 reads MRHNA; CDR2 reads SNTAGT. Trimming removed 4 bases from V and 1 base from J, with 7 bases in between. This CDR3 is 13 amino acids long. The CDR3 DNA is TGTGCCAGCAGTGTCTCAGAGAACACTGAAGCTTTCTTT. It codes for CASSVSENTEAFF.

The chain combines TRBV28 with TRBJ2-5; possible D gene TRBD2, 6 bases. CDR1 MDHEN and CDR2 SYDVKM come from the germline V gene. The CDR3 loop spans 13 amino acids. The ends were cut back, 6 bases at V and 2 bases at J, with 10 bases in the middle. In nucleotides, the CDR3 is TGTGCCAGCAGAGAGGCGGGGCAAGAGACCCAGTACTTC. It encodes CASREAGQETQYF.

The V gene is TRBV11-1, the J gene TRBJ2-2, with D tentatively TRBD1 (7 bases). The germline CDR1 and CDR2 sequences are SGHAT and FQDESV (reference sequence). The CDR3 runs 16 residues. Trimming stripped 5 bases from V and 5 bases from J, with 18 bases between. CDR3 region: CASSRGGTDKTGELFF. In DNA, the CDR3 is TGTGCCAGCAGCCGAGGCGGGACAGACAAAACCGGGGAGCTGTTTTTT.

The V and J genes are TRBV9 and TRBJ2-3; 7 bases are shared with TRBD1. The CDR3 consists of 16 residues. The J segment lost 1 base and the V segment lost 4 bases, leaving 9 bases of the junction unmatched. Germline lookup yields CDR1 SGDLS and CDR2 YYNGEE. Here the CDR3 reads CASSFRTGTGTDTQYF. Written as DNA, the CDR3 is TGTGCCAGCAGCTTTCGGACAGGAACAGGCACAGATACGCAGTATTTT.